The rows below give T cell receptor beta chains drawn from one sample of a study of identical twins. TCRdb reprocessed the 5' RACE reads with MiXCR, giving one entry per CDR3 protein. Of about 250,000 distinct CDR3 sequences detected, roughly 13% appear once; the ten largest clones hold 8.5% to 10%. The sequenced sample was memory (CD45RO+) T cells sorted from blood. The source is a woman under 30 in good health. The CDR3 runs from the conserved cysteine through the conserved F or W. Each record gives: CDR3 DNA, CDR3 protein, V gene, CDR3 length, clone size, D gene, J gene. A D gene is named only where the DNA matches it firmly. Size values are once, few and many counts, or a class for expanded clones, and some rows have none.

CDR3 DNA: TGTGCCAGCAGACAACAGCGGTTTACCGGGGAGCTGTTTTTT; CDR3 protein: CASRQQRFTGELFF; V gene: TRBV14; CDR3 length: 14; clone size: .; D gene: .; J gene: TRBJ2-2
CDR3 DNA: TGTGCCAGTAGTATTTCCCCGGGACAGGGGAACTACGAGCAGTACTTC; CDR3 protein: CASSISPGQGNYEQYF; V gene: TRBV19; CDR3 length: 16; clone size: .; D gene: TRBD1; J gene: TRBJ2-7
CDR3 DNA: TGTGCCAGCTGTGCCGAGCTGGGCTCCTACAATGAGCAGTTCTTC; CDR3 protein: CASCAELGSYNEQFF; V gene: TRBV6-4; CDR3 length: 15; clone size: .; D gene: .; J gene: TRBJ2-1
CDR3 DNA: TGTGCCAGCAGTGAAGCGTTATCCTTGGATGAGCAGTTCTTC; CDR3 protein: CASSEALSLDEQFF; V gene: TRBV2; CDR3 length: 14; clone size: few; D gene: .; J gene: TRBJ2-1
CDR3 DNA: TGTGCCAGCAGTTACTCCGGAGTAGCAGGGGGCGAGCAGTACTTC; CDR3 protein: CASSYSGVAGGEQYF; V gene: TRBV6-5; CDR3 length: 15; clone size: .; D gene: TRBD1; J gene: TRBJ2-7
CDR3 DNA: TGCAGTGCTAGTGGGCAGGGTAATTCACCCCTCCACTTT; CDR3 protein: CSASGQGNSPLHF; V gene: TRBV20-1; CDR3 length: 13; clone size: .; D gene: .; J gene: TRBJ1-6
CDR3 DNA: TGTGCCAGCAACGAGCGGCAAAGCTCCTACAATGAGCAGTTCTTC; CDR3 protein: CASNERQSSYNEQFF; V gene: TRBV6-2/TRBV6-3; CDR3 length: 15; clone size: many; D gene: .; J gene: TRBJ2-1
CDR3 DNA: TGTGCCAGCAGTGGTAACAGGGGCAATACGCGCTCCATATATTTT; CDR3 protein: CASSGNRGNTRSIYF; V gene: TRBV2; CDR3 length: 15; clone size: .; D gene: TRBD1; J gene: TRBJ1-3
CDR3 DNA: TGTGCCACCAGTGATTTCTATGGTAGCGGCTACAATGAGCAGTTCTTC; CDR3 protein: CATSDFYGSGYNEQFF; V gene: TRBV24-1; CDR3 length: 16; clone size: .; D gene: .; J gene: TRBJ2-1
CDR3 DNA: TGCGCCAGCAGTGGAGGGGAGACCCAGTACTTC; CDR3 protein: CASSGGETQYF; V gene: TRBV5-1; CDR3 length: 11; clone size: many; D gene: .; J gene: TRBJ2-5
CDR3 DNA: TGTGCCAGCAGCCCCCTAGTCAGCGGGGGGCTCACAGATACGCAGTATTTT; CDR3 protein: CASSPLVSGGLTDTQYF; V gene: TRBV4-2; CDR3 length: 17; clone size: .; D gene: TRBD2; J gene: TRBJ2-3
CDR3 DNA: TGCAGTGCTAGGGACCCCCTTGGGACAGGGTTTTACGAGCAGTACTTC; CDR3 protein: CSARDPLGTGFYEQYF; V gene: TRBV20-1; CDR3 length: 16; clone size: .; D gene: TRBD1; J gene: TRBJ2-7
CDR3 DNA: TGTGCCAGCAGTCCCGCGTGGGGCCCCGCAGATACGCAGTATTTT; CDR3 protein: CASSPAWGPADTQYF; V gene: TRBV11-3; CDR3 length: 15; clone size: .; D gene: .; J gene: TRBJ2-3
CDR3 DNA: TGTGCCAGCAGAAAGAATCCCACTAGCACAGATACGCAGTATTTT; CDR3 protein: CASRKNPTSTDTQYF; V gene: TRBV12-3/TRBV12-4; CDR3 length: 15; clone size: few; D gene: .; J gene: TRBJ2-3
CDR3 DNA: TGTGCCAGCAGTTACTTCGGGACAGCTTCCTACGAGCAGTACTTC; CDR3 protein: CASSYFGTASYEQYF; V gene: TRBV6-2/TRBV6-3; CDR3 length: 15; clone size: .; D gene: TRBD1; J gene: TRBJ2-7
CDR3 DNA: TGTGCCAGCTCACCACTTCAGGGTTCTATTCTACTCGGCACTGAAGCTTTCTTT; CDR3 protein: CASSPLQGSILLGTEAFF; V gene: TRBV18; CDR3 length: 18; clone size: .; D gene: .; J gene: TRBJ1-1
CDR3 DNA: TGTGCCAGCAGCCGCGGGGTCGAAGAGACCCAGTACTTC; CDR3 protein: CASSRGVEETQYF; V gene: TRBV7-2; CDR3 length: 13; clone size: .; D gene: .; J gene: TRBJ2-5
CDR3 DNA: TGCAGCGTTGGGGACCGAACGAACACTGAAGCTTTCTTT; CDR3 protein: CSVGDRTNTEAFF; V gene: TRBV29-1; CDR3 length: 13; clone size: few; D gene: .; J gene: TRBJ1-1
CDR3 DNA: TGCAGTGCTAGAGATATGCGGGAGGCCCCAGATACGCAGTATTTT; CDR3 protein: CSARDMREAPDTQYF; V gene: TRBV20-1; CDR3 length: 15; clone size: few; D gene: TRBD2; J gene: TRBJ2-3
CDR3 DNA: TGCAGTGCGCCGCTAGCGGCCTCTTCCTACAATGAGCAGTTCTTC; CDR3 protein: CSAPLAASSYNEQFF; V gene: TRBV20-1; CDR3 length: 15; clone size: few; D gene: TRBD2; J gene: TRBJ2-1
CDR3 DNA: TGCAGTGCTAGACCACTAGCGGGGGGCGGACAGTTCTTC; CDR3 protein: CSARPLAGGGQFF; V gene: TRBV20-1; CDR3 length: 13; clone size: many; D gene: TRBD2; J gene: TRBJ2-1
CDR3 DNA: TGTGCCAGCAGCCAAAAATATAGCAATCAGCCCCAGCATTTT; CDR3 protein: CASSQKYSNQPQHF; V gene: TRBV6-1; CDR3 length: 14; clone size: .; D gene: .; J gene: TRBJ1-5
CDR3 DNA: TGTGCCAGCAAGCAAGACAGGGCTCGGTACGAGCAGTACTTC; CDR3 protein: CASKQDRARYEQYF; V gene: TRBV11-2; CDR3 length: 14; clone size: .; D gene: TRBD1; J gene: TRBJ2-7
CDR3 DNA: TGCAGTGCTAGTGGGGATCGTGGCTACACCTTC; CDR3 protein: CSASGDRGYTF; V gene: TRBV20-1; CDR3 length: 11; clone size: few; D gene: .; J gene: TRBJ1-2
CDR3 DNA: TGCAGTGCTAGAGAGTGGGTCAATCAGCCCCAGCATTTT; CDR3 protein: CSAREWVNQPQHF; V gene: TRBV20-1; CDR3 length: 13; clone size: .; D gene: .; J gene: TRBJ1-5
CDR3 DNA: TGTGCCAGCTCACCAACCATGACAGGGGACACTGAAGCTTTCTTT; CDR3 protein: CASSPTMTGDTEAFF; V gene: TRBV18; CDR3 length: 15; clone size: .; D gene: TRBD1; J gene: TRBJ1-1
CDR3 DNA: TGTGCCAGCAGCTCTGGGCCCAACACTGAAGCTTTCTTT; CDR3 protein: CASSSGPNTEAFF; V gene: TRBV7-3; CDR3 length: 13; clone size: few; D gene: .; J gene: TRBJ1-1
CDR3 DNA: TGTGCCAGCAGCTTAAAGGGGGAGCTGTTTTTT; CDR3 protein: CASSLKGELFF; V gene: TRBV11-2; CDR3 length: 11; clone size: few; D gene: .; J gene: TRBJ2-2
CDR3 DNA: TGCGCCAGCAGCTCATTTCTAGACCACACAGATACGCAGTATTTT; CDR3 protein: CASSSFLDHTDTQYF; V gene: TRBV5-1; CDR3 length: 15; clone size: .; D gene: .; J gene: TRBJ2-3
CDR3 DNA: TGTGCCATCAGTGATCCCGCCCAAGGATCTAGCGGGGGGACCCCCTACGAGCAGTACTTC; CDR3 protein: CAISDPAQGSSGGTPYEQYF; V gene: TRBV10-3; CDR3 length: 20; clone size: many; D gene: TRBD2; J gene: TRBJ2-7
CDR3 DNA: TGTGCCAGCAGTTTAAAGATGGGGGCTGAAGCTTTCTTT; CDR3 protein: CASSLKMGAEAFF; V gene: TRBV12-3/TRBV12-4; CDR3 length: 13; clone size: .; D gene: .; J gene: TRBJ1-1
CDR3 DNA: TGTGCCAGCGGGGTTGGTGAGCAGTACTTC; CDR3 protein: CASGVGEQYF; V gene: TRBV12-3/TRBV12-4; CDR3 length: 10; clone size: .; D gene: .; J gene: TRBJ2-7
CDR3 DNA: TGCGCCAGCAGCGAAACTAGCGGGACTGGCACCGGGGAGCTGTTTTTT; CDR3 protein: CASSETSGTGTGELFF; V gene: TRBV10-1; CDR3 length: 16; clone size: .; D gene: TRBD2; J gene: TRBJ2-2
CDR3 DNA: TGCGCCAGCAGCCCGGAACCCACAGATACGCAGTATTTT; CDR3 protein: CASSPEPTDTQYF; V gene: TRBV5-1; CDR3 length: 13; clone size: many; D gene: .; J gene: TRBJ2-3
CDR3 DNA: TGTGCCAGCAGTTTACCTAGCGGGGGCGCAGATACGCAGTATTTT; CDR3 protein: CASSLPSGGADTQYF; V gene: TRBV12-3/TRBV12-4; CDR3 length: 15; clone size: few; D gene: TRBD2; J gene: TRBJ2-3
CDR3 DNA: TGCAGTGCTAGAGATCAGTTGACAGGGCACACTGAAGCTTTCTTT; CDR3 protein: CSARDQLTGHTEAFF; V gene: TRBV20-1; CDR3 length: 15; clone size: few; D gene: TRBD1; J gene: TRBJ1-1
CDR3 DNA: TGTGCCAGCAGCCCGTGGCGGAACACTGAAGCTTTCTTT; CDR3 protein: CASSPWRNTEAFF; V gene: TRBV11-1; CDR3 length: 13; clone size: .; D gene: .; J gene: TRBJ1-1
CDR3 DNA: TGTGCCAGCAGACGGACAGCGAACACCGGGGAGCTGTTTTTT; CDR3 protein: CASRRTANTGELFF; V gene: TRBV12-3/TRBV12-4; CDR3 length: 14; clone size: few; D gene: .; J gene: TRBJ2-2
CDR3 DNA: TGTGCCAGCAGTGACAGCGGGGGGGCAGATACGCAGTATTTT; CDR3 protein: CASSDSGGADTQYF; V gene: TRBV6-4; CDR3 length: 14; clone size: medium-sized; D gene: TRBD2; J gene: TRBJ2-3
CDR3 DNA: TGTGCCAGCAGCGCCCAGGGTGCGGATACGCAGTATTTT; CDR3 protein: CASSAQGADTQYF; V gene: TRBV7-2; CDR3 length: 13; clone size: many; D gene: .; J gene: TRBJ2-3
CDR3 DNA: TGCAGCGGTGGACAGGTTTCGAATACGCAGTATTTT; CDR3 protein: CSGGQVSNTQYF; V gene: TRBV29-1; CDR3 length: 12; clone size: many; D gene: TRBD1; J gene: TRBJ2-3
CDR3 DNA: TGTGCCACCCGGTGGGCTACCGTTAGTGCCGGGGAGCTGTTTTTT; CDR3 protein: CATRWATVSAGELFF; V gene: TRBV6-1; CDR3 length: 15; clone size: .; D gene: .; J gene: TRBJ2-2
CDR3 DNA: TGTGCCAGCAGTTTCCGAGCGGGGGGGCCAGGAGATACGCAGTATTTT; CDR3 protein: CASSFRAGGPGDTQYF; V gene: TRBV12-3/TRBV12-4; CDR3 length: 16; clone size: many; D gene: TRBD2; J gene: TRBJ2-3
CDR3 DNA: TGTGCCAGCAGCTCCTCTCAGGGGCTCGATGAGCAGTTCTTC; CDR3 protein: CASSSSQGLDEQFF; V gene: TRBV7-9; CDR3 length: 14; clone size: many; D gene: .; J gene: TRBJ2-1
CDR3 DNA: TGTGCCAGCAGTGAGGGTGTCTGGAATTCACCCCTCCACTTT; CDR3 protein: CASSEGVWNSPLHF; V gene: TRBV2; CDR3 length: 14; clone size: .; D gene: .; J gene: TRBJ1-6